Listed here are 8 T cell receptor beta chains from one sample, sequenced in a study of spatial heterogeneity in lung cancer. This sample's time point: sample taken at primary tumor resection. TCRdb independently ran MiXCR on the 5' RACE reads; one entry per CDR3 protein. The sample holds 45,000 to 55,000 distinct CDR3 sequences, approximately 5% seen once. The sequencing here drew on PBMCs, taken at surgery. The receptor set was obtained from a male donor with early-stage non-small cell lung cancer.

Points on this clonotype: It may be a read error: a sequence one base away is much more abundant. The rearrangement joins TRBV20-1 to TRBJ2-1; 8 positions match TRBD1. Germline-derived CDR1 and CDR2 are DFQATT and SNEGSKA (reference sequence). The CDR3 has 14 residues. CDR3 sequence: CSARLSGGFNERFF. In nucleotides, the CDR3 is TGCAGTGCTAGATTGTCAGGGGGCTTCAATGAGCGGTTCTTC.

At least ten counts were recorded for this clonotype. The rearrangement joins TRBV7-2 to TRBJ2-7; no clear D. This CDR3 contains 14 residues. Germline V lookup: CDR1 SGHTA, CDR2 FQGNSA. V was trimmed by 4 bases and J by 6 bases, leaving 16 bases between them. In DNA, the CDR3 is TGTGCCAGCAGCTCTCAACAAAGCGATGTCGAGCAGTACTTC. Its protein is CASSSQQSDVEQYF.

This clonotype has at least ten counts. This chain connects TRBV7-2 to TRBJ2-5, with 12 bases aligning to TRBD2. CDR1 is SGHTA, CDR2 FQGNSA, per germline. The CDR3 extends over 14 amino acids. V shed 5 bases, J shed 6 bases, and the junction held 4 bases outside the gene matches. The CDR3 DNA sequence: TGTGCCAGCAGCCCGACTAGCGGGAGTCAGACCCAGTACTTC. The encoded protein is CASSPTSGSQTQYF.

This clonotype was counted ten times or more. The chain employs TRBV2 and TRBJ2-3; perhaps TRBD2 as D (6 bases). This CDR3 contains 14 residues. V lost 10 bases and J lost 4, with 18 bases in between. The germline CDR1 and CDR2 sequences are SNHLY and FYNNEI. Here the CDR3 reads CATAPTGVPDTQYF. The CDR3 DNA is TGTGCCACCGCCCCGACGGGAGTCCCAGATACGCAGTATTTT.

This clonotype has just a few counts. The chain links TRBV20-1 to TRBJ1-1, with D unresolved. Germline V gene sequence: CDR1 DFQATT, CDR2 SNEGSKA (reference sequence). The CDR3 is made up of 12 amino acids. In DNA, the CDR3 is TGCAGCGCCCGCCAGTTGAACACTGAAGCTTTCTTT. This encodes CSARQLNTEAFF.

This sequence joins TRBV6-2 or TRBV6-3 and TRBJ1-5; 7 nucleotides agree with TRBD1. Germline loops: CDR1 MNHEY, CDR2 SVGEGT. Germline trimming cut 7 bases from V and 2 bases from J; bases unmatched to any gene: 5. This CDR3 contains 14 residues. CDR3 protein: CASKDRVGNQPQHF. Here the CDR3 DNA reads TGTGCCAGCAAAGACAGGGTGGGCAATCAGCCCCAGCATTTT.

This chain joins TRBV6-2 or TRBV6-3 and TRBJ2-7; the D gene is possibly TRBD2 (5 bases). V was pared by 5 bases and J by 6 bases, with 23 bases between. From germline, CDR1 is MNHEY and CDR2 SVGEGT. CDR3 length equals 16 residues. As DNA, the CDR3 is TGTGCCAGCAGTCCCCGGACTCCGACGCCATCGAGCGAGCAGTACTTC. Translation: CASSPRTPTPSSEQYF.

In this sample, this clonotype turned up many times. V is TRBV6-1 and J is TRBJ1-5; D is unresolved. The CDR3 consists of 14 residues. V was clipped by 7 bases and J by 7 bases, with 17 bases between them. Germline CDR1 and CDR2: MNHNS and SASEGT. CDR3 sequence (DNA): TGTGCCAGCAATGCAGGACTAGGAAGCCAGCCCCAGCATTTT. It codes for CASNAGLGSQPQHF.